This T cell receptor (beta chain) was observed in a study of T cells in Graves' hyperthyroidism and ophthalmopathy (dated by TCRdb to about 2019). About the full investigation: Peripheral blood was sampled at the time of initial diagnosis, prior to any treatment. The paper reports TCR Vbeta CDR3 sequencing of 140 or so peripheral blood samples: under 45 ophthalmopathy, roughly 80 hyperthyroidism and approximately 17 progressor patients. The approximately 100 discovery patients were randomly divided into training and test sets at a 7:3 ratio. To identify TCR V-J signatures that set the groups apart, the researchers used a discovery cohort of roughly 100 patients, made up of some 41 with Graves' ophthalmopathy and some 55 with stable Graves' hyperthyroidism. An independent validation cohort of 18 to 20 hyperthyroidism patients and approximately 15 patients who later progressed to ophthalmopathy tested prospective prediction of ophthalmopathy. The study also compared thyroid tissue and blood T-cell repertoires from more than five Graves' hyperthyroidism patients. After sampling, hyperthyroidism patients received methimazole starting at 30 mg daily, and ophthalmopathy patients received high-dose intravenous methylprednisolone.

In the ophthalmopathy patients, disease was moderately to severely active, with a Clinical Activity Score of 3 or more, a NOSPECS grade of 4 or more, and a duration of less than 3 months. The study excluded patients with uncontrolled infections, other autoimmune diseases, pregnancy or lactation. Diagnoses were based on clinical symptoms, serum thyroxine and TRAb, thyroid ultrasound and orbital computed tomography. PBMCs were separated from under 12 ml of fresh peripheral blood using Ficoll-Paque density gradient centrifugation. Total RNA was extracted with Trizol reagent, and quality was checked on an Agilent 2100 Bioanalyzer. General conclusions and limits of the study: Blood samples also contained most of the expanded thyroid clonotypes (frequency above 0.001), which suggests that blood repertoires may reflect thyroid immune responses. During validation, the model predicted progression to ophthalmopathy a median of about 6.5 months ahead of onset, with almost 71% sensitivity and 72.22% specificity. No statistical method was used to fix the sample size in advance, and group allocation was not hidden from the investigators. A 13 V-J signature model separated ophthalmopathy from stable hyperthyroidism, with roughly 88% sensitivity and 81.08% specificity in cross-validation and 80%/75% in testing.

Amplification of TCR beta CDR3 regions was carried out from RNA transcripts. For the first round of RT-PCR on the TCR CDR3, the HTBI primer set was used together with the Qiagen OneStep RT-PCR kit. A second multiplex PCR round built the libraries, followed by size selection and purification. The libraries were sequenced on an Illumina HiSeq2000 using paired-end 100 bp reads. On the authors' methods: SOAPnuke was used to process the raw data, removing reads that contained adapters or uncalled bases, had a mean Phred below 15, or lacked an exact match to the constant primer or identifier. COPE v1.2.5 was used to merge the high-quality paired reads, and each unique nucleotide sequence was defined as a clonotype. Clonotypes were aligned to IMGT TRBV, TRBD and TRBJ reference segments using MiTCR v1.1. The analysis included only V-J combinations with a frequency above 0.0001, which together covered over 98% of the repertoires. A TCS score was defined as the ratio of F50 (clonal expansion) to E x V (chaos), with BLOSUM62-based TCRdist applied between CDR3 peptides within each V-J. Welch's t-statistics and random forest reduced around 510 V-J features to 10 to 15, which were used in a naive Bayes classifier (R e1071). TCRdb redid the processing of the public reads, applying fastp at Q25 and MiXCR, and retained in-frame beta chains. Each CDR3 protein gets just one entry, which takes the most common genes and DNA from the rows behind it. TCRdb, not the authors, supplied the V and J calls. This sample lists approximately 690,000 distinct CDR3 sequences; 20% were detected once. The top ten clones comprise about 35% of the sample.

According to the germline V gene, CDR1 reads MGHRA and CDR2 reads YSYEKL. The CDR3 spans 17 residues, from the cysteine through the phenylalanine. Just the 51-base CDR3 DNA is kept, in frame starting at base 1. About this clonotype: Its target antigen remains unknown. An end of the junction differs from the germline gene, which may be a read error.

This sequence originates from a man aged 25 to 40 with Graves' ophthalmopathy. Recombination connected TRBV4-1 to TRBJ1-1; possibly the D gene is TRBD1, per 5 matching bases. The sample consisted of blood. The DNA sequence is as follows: TGCGCCAGCAGCCTGGGACGCATGAGAAGCATGAACACTGGAGCTTTCTTT. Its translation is CASSLGRMRSMNTGAFF.